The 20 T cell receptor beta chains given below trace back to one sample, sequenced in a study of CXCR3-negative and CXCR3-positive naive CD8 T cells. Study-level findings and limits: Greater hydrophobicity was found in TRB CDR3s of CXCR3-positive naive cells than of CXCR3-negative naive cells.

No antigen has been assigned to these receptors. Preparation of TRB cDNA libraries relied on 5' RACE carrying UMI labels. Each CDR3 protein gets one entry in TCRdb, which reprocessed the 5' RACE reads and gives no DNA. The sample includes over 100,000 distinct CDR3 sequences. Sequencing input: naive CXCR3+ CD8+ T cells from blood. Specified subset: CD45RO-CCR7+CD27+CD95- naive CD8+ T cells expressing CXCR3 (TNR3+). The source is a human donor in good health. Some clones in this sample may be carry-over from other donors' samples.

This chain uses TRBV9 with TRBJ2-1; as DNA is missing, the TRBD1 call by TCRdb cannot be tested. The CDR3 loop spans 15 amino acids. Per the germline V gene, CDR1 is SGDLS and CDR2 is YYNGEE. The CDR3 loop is CASSGGDQGLGEQFF.

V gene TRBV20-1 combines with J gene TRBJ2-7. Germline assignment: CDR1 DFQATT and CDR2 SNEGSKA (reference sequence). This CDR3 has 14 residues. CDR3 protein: CSARDRESSYEQYF.

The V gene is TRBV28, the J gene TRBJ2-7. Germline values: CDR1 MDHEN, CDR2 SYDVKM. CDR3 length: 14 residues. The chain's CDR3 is CASSLVGSLYEQYF.

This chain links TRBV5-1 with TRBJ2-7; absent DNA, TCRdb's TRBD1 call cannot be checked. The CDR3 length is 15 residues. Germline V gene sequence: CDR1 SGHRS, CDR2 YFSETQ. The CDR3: CASRLPGQGINEQYF.

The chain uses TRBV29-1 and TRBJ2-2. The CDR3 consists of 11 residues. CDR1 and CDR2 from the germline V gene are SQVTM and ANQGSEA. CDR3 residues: CSVVGTGELFF.

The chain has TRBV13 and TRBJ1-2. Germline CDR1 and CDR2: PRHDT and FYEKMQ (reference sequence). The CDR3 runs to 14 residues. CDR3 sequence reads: CASSFFRQSYGYTF.

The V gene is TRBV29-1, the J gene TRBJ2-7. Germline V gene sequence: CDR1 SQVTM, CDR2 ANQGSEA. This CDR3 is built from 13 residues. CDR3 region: CSVVFTDTYEQYF.

The CDR3 region is CASSSSGGATDTQYF. This chain connects TRBV7-3 to TRBJ2-3; TCRdb calls TRBD2, which cannot be checked without DNA. The CDR3 length is 15 residues. Per the germline V gene, CDR1 is SGHTA and CDR2 is FQGTGA.

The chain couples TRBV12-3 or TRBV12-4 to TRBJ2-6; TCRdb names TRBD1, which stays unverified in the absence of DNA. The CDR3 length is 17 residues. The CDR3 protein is CASSPIQGSSGANVLTF.

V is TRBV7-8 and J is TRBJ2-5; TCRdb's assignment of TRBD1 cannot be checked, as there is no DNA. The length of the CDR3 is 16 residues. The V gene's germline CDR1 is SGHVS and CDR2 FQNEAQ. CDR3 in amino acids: CASSLVGQGAWETQYF.

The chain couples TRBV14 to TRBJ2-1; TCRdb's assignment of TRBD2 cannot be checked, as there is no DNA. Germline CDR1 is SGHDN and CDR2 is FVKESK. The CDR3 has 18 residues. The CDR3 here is CASSQYEMNWRADLEQFF.

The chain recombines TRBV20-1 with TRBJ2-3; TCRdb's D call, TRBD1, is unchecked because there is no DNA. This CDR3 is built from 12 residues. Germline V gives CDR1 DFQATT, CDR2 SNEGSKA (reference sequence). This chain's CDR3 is CSASTGEVTQYF.

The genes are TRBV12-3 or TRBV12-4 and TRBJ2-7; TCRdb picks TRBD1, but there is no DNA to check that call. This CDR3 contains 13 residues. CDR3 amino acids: CASSFNTGYEQYF.

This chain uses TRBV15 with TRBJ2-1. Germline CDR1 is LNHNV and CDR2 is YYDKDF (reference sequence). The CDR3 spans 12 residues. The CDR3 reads CATRWGYNEQFF.

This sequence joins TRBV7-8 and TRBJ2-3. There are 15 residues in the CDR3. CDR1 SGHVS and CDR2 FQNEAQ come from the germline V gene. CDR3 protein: CAISLVLFSTDTQYF.

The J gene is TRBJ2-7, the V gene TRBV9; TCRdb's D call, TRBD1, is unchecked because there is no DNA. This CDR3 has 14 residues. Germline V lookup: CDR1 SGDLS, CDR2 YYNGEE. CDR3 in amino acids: CASSVASQGGEQYF.

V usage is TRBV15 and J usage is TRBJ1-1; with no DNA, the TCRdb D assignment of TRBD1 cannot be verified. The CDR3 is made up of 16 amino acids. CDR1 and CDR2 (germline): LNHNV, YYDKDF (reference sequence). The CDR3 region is CATSRDQDSLNTEAFF.

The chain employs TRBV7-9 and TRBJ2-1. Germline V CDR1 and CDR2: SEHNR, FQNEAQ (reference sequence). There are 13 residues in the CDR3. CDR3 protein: CASSLVRYNEQFF. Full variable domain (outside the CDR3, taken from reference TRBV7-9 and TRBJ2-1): DTGVSQNPRHKITKRGQNVTFRCDPISEHNRLYWYRQTLGQGPEFLTYFQNEAQLEKSRLLSDRFSAERPKGSFSTLEIQRTEQGDSAMYLCASSLVRYNEQFFGPGTRLTVL.

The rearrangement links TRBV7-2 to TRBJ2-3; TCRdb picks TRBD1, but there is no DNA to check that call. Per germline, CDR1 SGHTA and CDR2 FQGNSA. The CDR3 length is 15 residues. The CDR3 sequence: CASSLEALSPDTQYF. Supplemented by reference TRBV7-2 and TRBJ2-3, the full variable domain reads GAGVSQSPSNKVTEKGKDVELRCDPISGHTALYWYRQSLGQGLEFLIYFQGNSAPDKSGLPSDRFSAERTGGSVSTLTIQRTQQEDSAVYLCASSLEALSPDTQYFGPGTRLTVL.

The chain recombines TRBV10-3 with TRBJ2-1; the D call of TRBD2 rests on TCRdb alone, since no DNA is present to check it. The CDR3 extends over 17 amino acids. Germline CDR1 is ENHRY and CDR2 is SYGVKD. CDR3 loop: CAISGAGGASSYNEQFF.